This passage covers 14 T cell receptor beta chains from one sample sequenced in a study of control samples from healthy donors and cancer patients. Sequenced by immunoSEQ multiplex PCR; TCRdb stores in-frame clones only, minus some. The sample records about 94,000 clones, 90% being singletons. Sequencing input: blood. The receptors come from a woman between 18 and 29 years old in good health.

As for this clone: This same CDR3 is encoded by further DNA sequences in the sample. CDR3 sequence: CSVEDRPYGYTF. CDR3 nucleotide sequence: TGCAGCGTTGAAGATCGTCCATATGGCTACACCTTC. This chain connects TRBV29-1 to TRBJ1-2; D is uncertain. This CDR3 spans 12 amino acids. The germline V and J ends were trimmed by 0 bases and 5 bases, with 7 bases remaining between them. Germline lookup yields CDR1 SQVTM and CDR2 ANQGSEA. Full variable domain (remainder filled in from reference TRBV29-1 and TRBJ1-2): SAVISQKPSRDICQRGTSLTIQCQVDSQVTMMFWYRQQPGQSLTLIATANQGSEATYESGFVIDKFPISRPNLTFSTLTVSNMSPEDSSIYLCSVEDRPYGYTFGSGTRLTVV.

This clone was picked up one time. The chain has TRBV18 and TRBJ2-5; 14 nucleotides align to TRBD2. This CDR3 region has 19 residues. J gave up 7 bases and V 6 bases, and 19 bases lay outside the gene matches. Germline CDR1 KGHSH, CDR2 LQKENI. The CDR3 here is CASSHTGTSGGPVGRTQYF. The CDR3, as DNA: TGTGCCAGCTCGCACACCGGGACTAGCGGGGGCCCGGTCGGGAGGACCCAGTACTTC.

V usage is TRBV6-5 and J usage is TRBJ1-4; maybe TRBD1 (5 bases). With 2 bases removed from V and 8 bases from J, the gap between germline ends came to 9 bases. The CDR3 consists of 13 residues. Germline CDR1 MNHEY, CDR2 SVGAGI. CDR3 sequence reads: CASSYRGREKLFF. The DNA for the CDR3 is TGTGCCAGCAGTTACAGGGGACGGGAAAAACTGTTTTTT.

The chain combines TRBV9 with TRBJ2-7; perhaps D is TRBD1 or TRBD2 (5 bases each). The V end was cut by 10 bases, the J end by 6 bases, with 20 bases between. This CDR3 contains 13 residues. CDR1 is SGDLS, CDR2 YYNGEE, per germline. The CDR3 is CASAGTHNGEQYF. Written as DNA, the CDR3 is TGTGCCTCAGCCGGGACCCATAACGGCGAGCAGTACTTC. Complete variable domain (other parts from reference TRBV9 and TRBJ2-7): DSGVTQTPKHLITATGQRVTLRCSPRSGDLSVYWYQQSLDQGLQFLIQYYNGEERAKGNILERFSAQQFPDLHSELNLSSLELGDSALYFCASAGTHNGEQYFGPGTRLTVT.

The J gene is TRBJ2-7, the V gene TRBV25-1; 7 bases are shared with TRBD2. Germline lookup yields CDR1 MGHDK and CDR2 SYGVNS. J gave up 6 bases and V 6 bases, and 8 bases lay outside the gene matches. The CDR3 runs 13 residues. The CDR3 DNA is TGTGCCAGCAGGGCAGACCCGGGGGGCGAGCAGTACTTC. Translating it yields CASRADPGGEQYF.

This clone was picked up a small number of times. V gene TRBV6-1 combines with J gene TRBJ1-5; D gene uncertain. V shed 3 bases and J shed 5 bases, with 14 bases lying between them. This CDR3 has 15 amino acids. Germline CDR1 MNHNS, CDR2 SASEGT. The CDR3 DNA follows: TGTGCCAGCAGTGAGGATTTAGACACCTATCAGCCCCAGCATTTT. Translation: CASSEDLDTYQPQHF.

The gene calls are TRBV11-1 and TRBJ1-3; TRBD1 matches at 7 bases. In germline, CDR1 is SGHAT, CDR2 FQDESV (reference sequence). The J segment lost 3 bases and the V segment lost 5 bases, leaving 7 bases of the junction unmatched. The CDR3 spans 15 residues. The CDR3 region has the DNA TGTGCCAGCAGCCAAGACAGGGCTTTTGGAAACACCATATATTTT. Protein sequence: CASSQDRAFGNTIYF.

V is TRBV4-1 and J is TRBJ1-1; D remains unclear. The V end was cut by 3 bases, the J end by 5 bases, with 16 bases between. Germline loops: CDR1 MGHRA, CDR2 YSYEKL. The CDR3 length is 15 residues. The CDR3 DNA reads TGCGCCAGCAGCCACAACACAGAACGAAAGACTGAAGCTTTCTTT. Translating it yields CASSHNTERKTEAFF.

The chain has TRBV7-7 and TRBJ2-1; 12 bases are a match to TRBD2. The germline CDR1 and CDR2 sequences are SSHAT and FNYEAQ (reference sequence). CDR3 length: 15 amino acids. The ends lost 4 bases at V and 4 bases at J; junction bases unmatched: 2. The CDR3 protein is CASSSLAGGYNEQFF. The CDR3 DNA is TGTGCCAGCAGCTCTCTAGCGGGGGGGTACAATGAGCAGTTCTTC.

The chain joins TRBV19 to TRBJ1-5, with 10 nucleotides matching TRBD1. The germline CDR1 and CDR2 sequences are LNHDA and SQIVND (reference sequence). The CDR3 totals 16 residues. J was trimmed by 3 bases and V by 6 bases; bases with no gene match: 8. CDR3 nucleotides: TGTGCCAGTAGCACGACAGGGGGCTTAGTCAATCAGCCCCAGCATTTT. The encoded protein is CASSTTGGLVNQPQHF.

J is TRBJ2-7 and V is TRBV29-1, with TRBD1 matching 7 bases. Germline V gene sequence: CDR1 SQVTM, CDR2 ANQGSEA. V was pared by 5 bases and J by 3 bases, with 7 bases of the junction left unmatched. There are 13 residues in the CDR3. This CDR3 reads CSVLRTGNYEQYF. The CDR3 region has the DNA TGCAGCGTTCTCCGGACAGGTAACTACGAGCAGTACTTC.

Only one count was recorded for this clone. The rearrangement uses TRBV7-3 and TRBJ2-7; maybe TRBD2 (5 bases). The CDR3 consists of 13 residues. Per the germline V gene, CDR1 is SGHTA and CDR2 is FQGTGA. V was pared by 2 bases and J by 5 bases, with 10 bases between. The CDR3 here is CASSLRGGDEQYF. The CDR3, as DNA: TGTGCCAGCAGCTTACGCGGAGGCGACGAGCAGTACTTC.

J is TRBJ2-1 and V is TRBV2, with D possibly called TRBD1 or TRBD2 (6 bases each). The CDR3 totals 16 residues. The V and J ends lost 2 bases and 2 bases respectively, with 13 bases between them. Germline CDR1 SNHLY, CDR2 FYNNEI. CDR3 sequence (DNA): TGTGCCAGCAGTGAAAACTTCGGGGGCCCCTACAATGAGCAGTTCTTC. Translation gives CASSENFGGPYNEQFF.

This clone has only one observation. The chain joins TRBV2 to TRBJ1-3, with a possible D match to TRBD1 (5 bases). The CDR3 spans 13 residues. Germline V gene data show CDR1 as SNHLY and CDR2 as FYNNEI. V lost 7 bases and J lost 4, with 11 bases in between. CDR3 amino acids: CASTTGFGNTIYF. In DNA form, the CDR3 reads TGTGCCAGCACAACAGGATTCGGAAACACCATATATTTT.